The next 20 T cell receptor beta chains were all read from a single sample in a study of tumor-infiltrating lymphocytes in primary liver carcinoma. Total RNA and DNA came together from 20-30 mg of bulk tissue without cell sorting. With 500 ng total RNA as template and a constant-region primer, TCR beta cDNA was made. Three nested multiplex PCR rounds of slightly modified ARM-PCR generated TCR beta libraries. The opening two PCR rounds, around 11 cycles each, paired TRBV1-TRBV30 forward primers with a C-beta reverse primer. TCRdb re-analysed the multiplex PCR reads in MiXCR, keeping a single row per CDR3 protein. The table records around 80,000 distinct CDR3 sequences, roughly 69% of them present only once. The material sequenced was tumor-adjacent normal liver tissue. All receptors derive from a man between 35 and 55 years old with primary liver carcinoma and hepatitis B virus infection.

In the case of this clonotype: A read error is likely, as this CDR3 ends without the conserved phenylalanine or tryptophan. This rearrangement joins TRBV24-1 to TRBJ2-1, with D unclear. The CDR3 is made up of 13 amino acids. Germline CDR1 reads KGHDR; CDR2 reads SFDVKD. The V end lost 5 bases, the J end lost 2 bases, and 6 bases lay between the germline ends. The CDR3 region is CATSGQPYNEQFS. In DNA, the CDR3 is TGTGCCACCAGTGGCCAGCCCTACAATGAGCAGTTCTCC.

On this clonotype: Relative to the germline gene, one junction end is altered; a read error may explain this. CDR3 in DNA: TGCAGCGTGACTTCATCCTCCTGCGAGCTGTACTTC. Encoded protein: CSVTSSSCELYF. The rearrangement joins TRBV29-1 to TRBJ2-7, with D unresolved. CDR1 and CDR2 from the germline V gene are SQVTM and ANQGSEA. The CDR3 has 12 residues.

Concerning this clonotype itself: Being one base from a much bigger clone, this may be a read error. The J gene is TRBJ2-1, the V gene TRBV11-2, with no clear D. Germline V gene data show CDR1 as SGHAT and CDR2 as FQNNGV. The CDR3 contains 12 residues. Here the CDR3 reads CARSFTDNEQFF. DNA for the CDR3: TGTGCCAGGAGCTTCACAGACAATGAGCAGTTCTTC.

The sample holds one count of this clonotype. At one boundary the junction diverges from the germline segment, which might be a read error. V and J are TRBV4-3 and TRBJ1-5, with TRBD1 as a possible D gene (5 bases). The CDR3 has 13 amino acids. Germline-derived CDR1 and CDR2 are LGHNA and YSLEER. CDR3 residues: CASSQSRDQSQHF. The CDR3 DNA reads TGCGCCAGCAGCCAGTCCAGGGATCAGTCCCAGCATTTT.

Points on this clonotype: A read error is likely, as this CDR3 ends without the conserved phenylalanine or tryptophan. It is unclear where the CDR3 begins or ends on the DNA, so no DNA is shown, and the CDR3 is as TCRdb lists it. The gene calls are TRBV11-2 and TRBJ2-7. A total of 13 residues make up the CDR3, ends included. Germline V lookup: CDR1 SGHAT, CDR2 FQNNGV. The chain's CDR3 is CASNAARSYEQHL.

This clonotype was counted a single time. A much larger clone is a single base away; this may be a read error. This chain connects TRBV29-1 to TRBJ2-7, with TRBD2 as a possible D gene (6 bases). This CDR3 spans 14 amino acids. Trimming removed 4 bases from V and 7 bases from J, with 20 bases in between. Per the germline V gene, CDR1 is SQVTM and CDR2 is ANQGSEA. The CDR3 sequence is CSVAPGLSSGEQYF. As DNA, the CDR3 is TGCAGCGTTGCCCCGGGACTGTCCTCTGGAGAGCAGTACTTC.

This clonotype came up many times. J is TRBJ2-7 and V is TRBV6-1; 10 bases are shared with TRBD1. The CDR3 is made up of 15 amino acids. CDR1 and CDR2 (germline): MNHNS, SASEGT. Trimming cost V 8 bases and J 5 bases; bases outside gene matches: 12. The CDR3 nucleotides are TGTGCCAGCTGCTACCTTGGACAGGGGGACCACGAGCAGTACTTC. Protein product: CASCYLGQGDHEQYF.

With respect to this clonotype: Given the absence of the conserved phenylalanine or tryptophan at the CDR3 end, a read error is likely. The DNA of the CDR3 is TGTGCCATAGTCGTTGACACCCTCAGCACAGATACGCAGTATTTA. Encoded protein: CAIVVDTLSTDTQYL. The chain recombines TRBV7-9 with TRBJ2-3; D unresolved. Trimming removed 10 bases from V and 0 bases from J, with 17 bases in between. The CDR3 is 15 residues long. The germline V gene encodes CDR1 SEHNR and CDR2 FQNEAQ (reference sequence).

In the case of this clonotype: The CDR3 does not close with the conserved phenylalanine or tryptophan, likely indicating a read error. This rearrangement joins TRBV11-1 to TRBJ2-1, with TRBD2 identical over 8 bases. CDR1 is SGHAT and CDR2 is FQDESV in the germline V gene (reference sequence). There are 19 residues in the CDR3. The CDR3 region is CTSSPPPASGFSSYNEQFL. The CDR3 DNA follows: TGTACCAGCAGCCCTCCCCCTGCTAGCGGGTTTAGCTCCTACAATGAGCAGTTCTTG.

The sample holds a few counts of this clonotype. The rearrangement joins TRBV10-3 to TRBJ2-5, with D hard to call. Germline CDR1 reads ENHRY; CDR2 reads SYGVKD. The germline V and J ends were trimmed by 6 bases and 4 bases, with 12 bases remaining between them. This CDR3 region has 13 residues. Here the CDR3 DNA reads TGTGCCATCAGGGCAGATCGGAGAGAGACCCAGTACTTC. This encodes CAIRADRRETQYF.

This clonotype has at least ten counts. This chain connects TRBV5-1 to TRBJ1-5, with D perhaps TRBD1 (6 bases). V dropped 0 bases and J dropped 0 bases, with 16 bases sitting between them. The CDR3 consists of 18 residues. CDR1 and CDR2 (germline): SGHRS, YFSETQ. Here the CDR3 DNA reads TGCGCCAGCAGCTTGGCGTATGACAGGAGGTATAGCAATCAGCCCCAGCATTTT. This codes for CASSLAYDRRYSNQPQHF.

A remark on this clonotype: Mismatch with germline at one junction end may stem from a read error. The rearrangement links TRBV11-1 to TRBJ2-5; D might be TRBD2 (6 bases). Germline CDR1 reads SGHAT; CDR2 reads FQDESV (reference sequence). The CDR3 consists of 16 residues. For the CDR3, the DNA is TGTGCCAGCAGCTTACGCTCGGGGGAGGTACAAGAGACCCGGTACTTC. Amino acids: CASSLRSGEVQETRYF.

This clonotype was detected a few times. The V gene is TRBV19, the J gene TRBJ1-1; 7 bases are a match to TRBD1. Per the germline V gene, CDR1 is LNHDA and CDR2 is SQIVND (reference sequence). The CDR3 sequence is 15 residues long. V shed 6 bases and J 3 bases; nucleotides not matched to a gene: 10. CDR3 amino acids: CASRSGGAGYTEAFF. The CDR3 coding sequence is TGTGCCAGTAGATCAGGGGGGGCAGGATACACTGAAGCTTTCTTT.

Details on this clonotype: Without the conserved terminal phenylalanine or tryptophan, this CDR3 likely stems from a read error. The chain joins TRBV11-2 to TRBJ2-1, with 7 bases matching TRBD2. CDR1 is SGHAT, CDR2 FQNNGV, per germline. The V segment lost 6 bases and the J segment 9 bases; nucleotides outside the gene matches: 5. CDR3 length equals 12 residues. CDR3 DNA sequence: TGTGCCAGCAGTCAGACTAGCTTTGAGCAGTTCCTC. Its protein product is CASSQTSFEQFL.

V and J are TRBV10-3 and TRBJ1-4, with D hard to call. The CDR3 spans 14 residues. CDR1 and CDR2 from the germline V gene are ENHRY and SYGVKD. Trimming shortened V by 2 bases and J by 4 bases, and 8 bases separated the two germline ends. The CDR3 loop reads CAISEGSRNEKLFF. CDR3 DNA sequence: TGTGCCATCAGTGAGGGAAGCCGTAATGAAAAACTGTTTTTT.

This clonotype is a singleton in its sample. V usage is TRBV14 and J usage is TRBJ1-2; D gene uncertain. Trimming took 6 bases from V and 3 from J, leaving 23 bases between them. The CDR3 length is 17 residues. Germline V gene sequence: CDR1 SGHDN, CDR2 FVKESK. Here the CDR3 reads CASSQRYHPQDHYGYTF. CDR3 nucleotides: TGTGCCAGCAGTCAACGATATCACCCTCAAGATCACTATGGCTACACCTTC.

As to this clonotype: A read error may account for a junction end that differs from germline. The rearrangement links TRBV28 to TRBJ1-1; D might be TRBD1 (6 bases). CDR3 length: 13 amino acids. Per germline, CDR1 MDHEN and CDR2 SYDVKM. The CDR3 sequence: CVSSWRGNAEAFF. The DNA for the CDR3 is TGTGTCAGCAGTTGGAGGGGGAACGCTGAAGCTTTCTTT.

There are many counts of this clonotype. A single base separates this from a much larger clone, so it may be a read error. The chain couples TRBV11-2 to TRBJ2-3; D uncertain. The germline CDR1 and CDR2 sequences are SGHAT and FQNNGV. This CDR3 spans 15 amino acids. CDR3 sequence: CASSLEYQSTDAQYF. CDR3 nucleotide sequence: TGTGCCAGCAGCCTCGAATACCAAAGCACAGATGCGCAGTATTTT.

By its share, this clonotype is large (0.1 to 1%). This chain links TRBV29-1 with TRBJ2-1; D not certain. Trimming shortened V by 6 bases and J by 10 bases, and 28 bases separated the two germline ends. CDR1 and CDR2 (germline): SQVTM, ANQGSEA. The CDR3 loop spans 16 amino acids. The CDR3 DNA is TGCAGCGTCGCCACGCTTCGGCCCTGGTCCCGTCAAGAGCAGTTCTTC. It yields the protein CSVATLRPWSRQEQFF.

A word on this clonotype: At one end the junction does not follow the germline gene, possibly because of a read error. V gene TRBV6-5 combines with J gene TRBJ2-5, with 14 bases aligning to TRBD2. This CDR3 spans 15 amino acids. The germline V gene has CDR1 MNHEY and CDR2 SVGAGI. The CDR3 loop is CASSEGLAGAETQYF. In DNA form, the CDR3 reads TGCGCCAGCAGCGAGGGACTAGCGGGAGCTGAGACCCAGTACTTC.